The entry that follows covers one TCR beta chain sequence. The germline gene is not matched at one end of the junction; a read error may be the cause. This sample was included in a study of tumor-infiltrating lymphocytes in primary liver carcinoma. Turning to the study itself: The patients comprised men and women between the ages of 30 and 69 years. Every sample contained roughly 3.5 to 8 million productive TCRbeta reads, and these numbers were similar from one tissue type to another.

The CDR3 totals 13 residues. CDR1 is SGHRS, CDR2 YFSETQ, per germline. A primer in the constant region served to generate TCR beta cDNA from roughly 550 ng of total RNA. Three nested multiplex PCR rounds of slightly modified ARM-PCR generated TCR beta libraries. Use of TRBV1-TRBV30 forward primers with a C-beta reverse primer characterized the first two PCR rounds, which lasted nine to eleven cycles each. MiXCR, applied by TCRdb to the multiplex PCR reads, yields one record per CDR3 protein. The sample lists hundreds of thousands of distinct CDR3 sequences; almost 60% were seen once. The study extracted blood RNA from unsorted whole blood and also extracted germline DNA. No treatment had been given to the patients, who were chronically infected with HBV. Collection of about 4 milliliters of peripheral blood took place before surgery.

The V gene is TRBV5-1, the J gene TRBJ2-7, with D maybe TRBD2 (5 bases). The sequenced sample was peripheral blood. This TCR was recovered from a woman in her 30s with primary liver carcinoma and hepatitis B virus infection. CDR3 in DNA: TGTGCCAGCAGCTTAAGCGGACCTTACGAGCAGTACTTC. It specifies CASSLSGPYEQYF.